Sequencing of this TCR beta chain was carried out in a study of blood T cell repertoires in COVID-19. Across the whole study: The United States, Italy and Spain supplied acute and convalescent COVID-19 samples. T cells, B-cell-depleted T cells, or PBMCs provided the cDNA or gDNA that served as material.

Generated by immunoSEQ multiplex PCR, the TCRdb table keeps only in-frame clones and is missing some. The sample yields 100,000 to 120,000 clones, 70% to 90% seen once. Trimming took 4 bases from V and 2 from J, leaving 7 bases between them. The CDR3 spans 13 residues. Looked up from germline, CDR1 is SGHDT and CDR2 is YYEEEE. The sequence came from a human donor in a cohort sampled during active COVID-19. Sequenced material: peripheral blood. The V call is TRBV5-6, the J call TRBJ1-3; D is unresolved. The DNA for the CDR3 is TGTGCCAGCAGCCCGAGGGCTGGAAACACCATATATTTT. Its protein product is CASSPRAGNTIYF.